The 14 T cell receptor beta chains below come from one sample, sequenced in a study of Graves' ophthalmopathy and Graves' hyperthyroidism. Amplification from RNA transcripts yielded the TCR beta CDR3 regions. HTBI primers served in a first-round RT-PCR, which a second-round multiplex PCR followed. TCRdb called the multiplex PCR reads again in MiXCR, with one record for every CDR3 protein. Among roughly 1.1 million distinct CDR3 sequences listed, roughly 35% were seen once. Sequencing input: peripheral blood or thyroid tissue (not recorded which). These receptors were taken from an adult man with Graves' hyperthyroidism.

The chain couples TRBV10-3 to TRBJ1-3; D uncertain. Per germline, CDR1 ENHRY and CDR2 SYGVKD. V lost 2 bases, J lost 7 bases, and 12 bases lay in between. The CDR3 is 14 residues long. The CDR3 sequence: CAISEGLAQNTIYF. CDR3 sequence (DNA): TGTGCCATCAGTGAGGGACTAGCGCAGAACACCATATATTTT.

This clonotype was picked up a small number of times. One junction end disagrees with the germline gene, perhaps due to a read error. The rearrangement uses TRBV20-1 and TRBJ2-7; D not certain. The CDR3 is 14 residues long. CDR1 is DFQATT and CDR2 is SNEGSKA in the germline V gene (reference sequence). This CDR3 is CSAGEMTESYEQYF. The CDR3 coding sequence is TGCAGTGCTGGAGAAATGACCGAGTCCTACGAGCAGTACTTC.

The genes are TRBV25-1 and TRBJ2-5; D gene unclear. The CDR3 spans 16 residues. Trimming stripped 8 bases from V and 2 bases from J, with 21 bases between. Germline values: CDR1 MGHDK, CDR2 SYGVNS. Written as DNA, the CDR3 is TGTGCCAGCGTAAGCCGGGCCCGTGGGCCTCAAGAGACCCAGTACTTC. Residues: CASVSRARGPQETQYF. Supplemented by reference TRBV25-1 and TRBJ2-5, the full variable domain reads EADIYQTPRYLVIGTGKKITLECSQTMGHDKMYWYQQDPGMELHLIHYSYGVNSTEKGDLSSESTVSRIRTEHFPLTLESARPSHTSQYLCASVSRARGPQETQYFGPGTRLLVL.

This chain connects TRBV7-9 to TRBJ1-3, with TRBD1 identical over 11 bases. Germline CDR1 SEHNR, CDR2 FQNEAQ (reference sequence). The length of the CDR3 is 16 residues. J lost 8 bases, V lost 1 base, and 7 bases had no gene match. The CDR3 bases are TGTGCCAGCAGCTTAGTGGGACAGGGGGATGGCTACACCATATATTTT. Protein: CASSLVGQGDGYTIYF.

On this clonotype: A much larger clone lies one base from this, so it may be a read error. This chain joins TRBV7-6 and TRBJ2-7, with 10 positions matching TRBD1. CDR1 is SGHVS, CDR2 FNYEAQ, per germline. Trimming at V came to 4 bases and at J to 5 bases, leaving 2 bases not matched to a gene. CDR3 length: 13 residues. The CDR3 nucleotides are TGTGCCAGCAGCTACGGGACAGGGGACGAGCAGTACTTC. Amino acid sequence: CASSYGTGDEQYF.

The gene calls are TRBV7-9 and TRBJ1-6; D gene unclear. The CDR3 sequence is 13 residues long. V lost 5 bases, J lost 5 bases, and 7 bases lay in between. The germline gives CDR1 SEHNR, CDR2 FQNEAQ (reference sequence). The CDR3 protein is CASSRANNSPLHF. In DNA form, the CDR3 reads TGTGCCAGCAGCCGGGCAAATAATTCACCCCTCCACTTT. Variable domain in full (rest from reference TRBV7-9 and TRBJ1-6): DTGVSQNPRHKITKRGQNVTFRCDPISEHNRLYWYRQTLGQGPEFLTYFQNEAQLEKSRLLSDRFSAERPKGSFSTLEIQRTEQGDSAMYLCASSRANNSPLHFGNGTRLTVT.

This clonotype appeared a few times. The CDR3 loop is CSAEGGGRREGRRYEQYF. For the CDR3, the DNA is TGCAGTGCTGAGGGAGGGGGTCGCCGGGAGGGCCGACGCTACGAGCAGTACTTC. V usage is TRBV20-1 and J usage is TRBJ2-7, with 8 bases fitting TRBD2. The CDR3 contains 18 residues. Per germline, CDR1 DFQATT and CDR2 SNEGSKA (reference sequence). V shed 5 bases and J 3 bases; nucleotides not matched to a gene: 21.

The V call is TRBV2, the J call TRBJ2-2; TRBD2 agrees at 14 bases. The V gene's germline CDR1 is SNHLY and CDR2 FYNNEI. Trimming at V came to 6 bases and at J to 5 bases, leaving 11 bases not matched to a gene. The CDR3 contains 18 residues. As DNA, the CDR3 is TGTGCCAGCAGGAAGACTAGCGGGGGGGCTAGTGGGACCGGGGAGCTGTTTTTT. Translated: CASRKTSGGASGTGELFF.

CDR3 in amino acids: CASSIGASLGSGANVLTF. The CDR3 DNA reads as TGTGCCAGTAGTATCGGAGCTTCGTTGGGCTCTGGGGCCAACGTCCTGACTTTC. This rearrangement joins TRBV19 to TRBJ2-6, with D uncertain. Germline V lookup: CDR1 LNHDA, CDR2 SQIVND (reference sequence). Trimming removed 3 bases at V and 0 bases at J, with 15 bases between. This CDR3 spans 18 amino acids.

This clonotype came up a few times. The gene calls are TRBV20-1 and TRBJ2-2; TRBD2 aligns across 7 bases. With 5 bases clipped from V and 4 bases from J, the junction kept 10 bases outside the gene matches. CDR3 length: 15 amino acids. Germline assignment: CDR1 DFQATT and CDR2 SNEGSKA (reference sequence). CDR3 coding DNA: TGCAGTGCTCACCGGCCGGGGGGAGGCACCGGGGAGCTGTTTTTT. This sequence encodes CSAHRPGGGTGELFF.

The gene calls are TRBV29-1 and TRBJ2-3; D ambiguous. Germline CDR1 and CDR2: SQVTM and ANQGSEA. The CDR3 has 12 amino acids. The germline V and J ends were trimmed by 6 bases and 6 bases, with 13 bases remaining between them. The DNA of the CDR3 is TGCAGCGTCCTCACCCCCTGGGATACGCAGTATTTT. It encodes CSVLTPWDTQYF.

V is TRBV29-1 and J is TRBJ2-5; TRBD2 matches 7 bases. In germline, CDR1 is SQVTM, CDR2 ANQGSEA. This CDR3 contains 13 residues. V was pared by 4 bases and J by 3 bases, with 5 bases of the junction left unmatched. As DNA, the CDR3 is TGCAGCGTTGCGGGAGGAGGAGAAGAGACCCAGTACTTC. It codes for CSVAGGGEETQYF.

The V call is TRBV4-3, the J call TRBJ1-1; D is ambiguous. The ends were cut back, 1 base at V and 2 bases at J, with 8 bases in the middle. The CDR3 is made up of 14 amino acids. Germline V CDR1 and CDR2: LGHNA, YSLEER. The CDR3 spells CASSQGRFNTEAFF. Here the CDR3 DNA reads TGCGCCAGCAGCCAAGGCCGATTCAACACTGAAGCTTTCTTT.

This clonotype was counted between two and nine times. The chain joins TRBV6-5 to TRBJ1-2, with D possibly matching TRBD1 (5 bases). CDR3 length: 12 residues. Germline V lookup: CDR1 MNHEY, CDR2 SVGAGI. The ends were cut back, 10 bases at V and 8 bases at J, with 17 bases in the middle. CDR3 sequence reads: CATEGNLGGYTF. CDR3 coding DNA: TGTGCCACCGAGGGGAACTTGGGCGGCTACACCTTC.